The 7 T cell receptor beta chains below come from one sample, sequenced in a study of CD4 and CD8 cells across lung adenocarcinoma regions. Via MiXCR, TCRdb re-called the PCR reads, giving one row per CDR3 protein. Altogether some 8,000 distinct CDR3 sequences are present, roughly 42% being singletons, with the ten largest covering 95%. Specimen: CD8+ T cells from the center of a lung tumor. The receptors stem from a male donor with lung adenocarcinoma. The CD4 and CD8 labels of this study may be unreliable.

This chain uses TRBV27 with TRBJ1-2; D is undetermined. V lost 6 bases to trimming and J lost 4 bases, with 9 bases between them. The CDR3 extends over 12 amino acids. CDR1 is MNHEY and CDR2 is SMNVEV in the germline V gene (reference sequence). The CDR3 loop reads CASSKVGYGYTF. The DNA of the CDR3 is TGTGCCAGCAGCAAGGTTGGCTATGGCTACACCTTC.

This chain links TRBV6-4 with TRBJ2-4; no firm D call. The germline V gene has CDR1 MRHNA and CDR2 SNTAGT. The CDR3 is made up of 13 amino acids. The V and J ends lost 9 bases and 13 bases respectively, with 22 bases between them. CDR3: CARGQRATNMQYF. CDR3 sequence (DNA): TGTGCCAGGGGTCAGCGAGCCACAAATATGCAGTACTTC.

This clonotype turned up a few times. The chain uses TRBV11-2 and TRBJ2-1; D is unresolved. V was shortened by 5 bases and J by 1 base, with 9 bases between the two germline ends. The CDR3 runs to 14 residues. Germline V gene data show CDR1 as SGHAT and CDR2 as FQNNGV. DNA for the CDR3: TGTGCCAGCAGCGTCGTCATGTCCTACAATGAGCAGTTCTTC. Its protein product is CASSVVMSYNEQFF.

The chain couples TRBV6-5 to TRBJ2-1, with D possibly matching TRBD2 (5 bases). V lost 7 bases to trimming and J lost 4 bases, with 11 bases between them. The CDR3 extends over 13 amino acids. Germline assignment: CDR1 MNHEY and CDR2 SVGAGI. CDR3 amino acids: CASTWEYYNEQFF. The CDR3 DNA sequence: TGTGCCAGCACTTGGGAGTATTACAATGAGCAGTTCTTC.

This chain's CDR3 is CASSYSYLDEQYF. CDR3 nucleotide sequence: TGTGCCAGCAGTTACTCTTATTTGGACGAGCAGTACTTC. This sequence joins TRBV6-5 and TRBJ2-1; D not certain. TRBJ2-7 matches the DNA end more closely, so the J call is doubtful. The CDR3 is made up of 13 amino acids. CDR1 MNHEY and CDR2 SVGAGI come from the germline V gene.

This clonotype has only a few counts. This chain links TRBV20-1 with TRBJ2-3; weak D call: TRBD2 (6 bases). The length of the CDR3 is 14 residues. Germline CDR1 is DFQATT and CDR2 is SNEGSKA (reference sequence). V lost 7 bases to trimming and J lost 3 bases, with 17 bases between them. The CDR3 reads CSVVRDFVTDTQYF. For the CDR3, the DNA is TGCAGTGTTGTACGGGACTTTGTTACAGATACGCAGTATTTT.

This chain connects TRBV27 to TRBJ2-4; D possibly corresponds to TRBD2 (7 bases). Germline-derived CDR1 and CDR2 are MNHEY and SMNVEV (reference sequence). V lost 6 bases and J 0 bases, leaving 15 bases between the germline ends. The CDR3 has 16 amino acids. The DNA of the CDR3 is TGTGCCAGCAGCCTGAGGGGGGGGATAGCCAAAAACATTCAGTACTTC. Translation: CASSLRGGIAKNIQYF.